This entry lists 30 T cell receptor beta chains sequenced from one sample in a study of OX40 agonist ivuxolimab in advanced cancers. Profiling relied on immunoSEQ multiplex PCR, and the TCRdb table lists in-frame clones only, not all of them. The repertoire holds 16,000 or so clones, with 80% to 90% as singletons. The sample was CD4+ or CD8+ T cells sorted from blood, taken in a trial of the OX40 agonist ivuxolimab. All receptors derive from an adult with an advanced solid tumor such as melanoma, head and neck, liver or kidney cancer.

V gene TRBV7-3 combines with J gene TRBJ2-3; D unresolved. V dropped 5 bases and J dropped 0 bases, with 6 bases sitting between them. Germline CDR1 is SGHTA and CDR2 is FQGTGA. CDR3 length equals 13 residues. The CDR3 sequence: CASSPGSTDTQYF. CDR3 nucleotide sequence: TGTGCCAGCAGCCCCGGTAGCACAGATACGCAGTATTTT.

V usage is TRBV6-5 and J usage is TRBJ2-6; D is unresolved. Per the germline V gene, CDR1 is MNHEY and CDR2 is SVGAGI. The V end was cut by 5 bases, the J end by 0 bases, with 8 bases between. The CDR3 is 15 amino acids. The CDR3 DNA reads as TGTGCCAGCAGTACAACAGACTCTGGGGCCAACGTCCTGACTTTC. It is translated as CASSTTDSGANVLTF.

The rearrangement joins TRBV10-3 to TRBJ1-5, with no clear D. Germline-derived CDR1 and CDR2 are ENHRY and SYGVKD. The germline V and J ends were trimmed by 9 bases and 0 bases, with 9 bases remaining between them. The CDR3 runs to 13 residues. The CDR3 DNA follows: TGTGCCATACAGTCCACTAGCAATCAGCCCCAGCATTTT. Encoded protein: CAIQSTSNQPQHF.

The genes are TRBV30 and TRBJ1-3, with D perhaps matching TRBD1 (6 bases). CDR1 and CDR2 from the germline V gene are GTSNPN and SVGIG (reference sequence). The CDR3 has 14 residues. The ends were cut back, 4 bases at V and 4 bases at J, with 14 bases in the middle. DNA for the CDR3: TGTGCCTGGAATGGGGGCTCGGTAGGAAACACCATATATTTT. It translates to CAWNGGSVGNTIYF.

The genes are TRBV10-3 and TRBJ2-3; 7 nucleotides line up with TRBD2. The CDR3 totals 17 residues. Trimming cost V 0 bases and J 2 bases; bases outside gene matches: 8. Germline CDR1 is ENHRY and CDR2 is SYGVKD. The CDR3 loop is CAISESTSRGPTDTQYF. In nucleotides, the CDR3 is TGTGCCATCAGTGAGTCGACTAGCCGGGGACCCACAGATACGCAGTATTTT.

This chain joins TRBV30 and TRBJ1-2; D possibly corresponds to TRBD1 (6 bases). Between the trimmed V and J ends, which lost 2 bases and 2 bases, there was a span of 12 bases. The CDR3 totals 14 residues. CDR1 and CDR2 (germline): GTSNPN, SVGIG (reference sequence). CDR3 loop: CAWSPLTGNYGYTF. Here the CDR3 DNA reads TGTGCCTGGAGTCCCTTAACAGGGAACTATGGCTACACCTTC. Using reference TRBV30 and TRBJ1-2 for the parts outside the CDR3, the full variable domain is SQTIHQWPATLVQPVGSPLSLECTVEGTSNPNLYWYRQAAGRGLQLLFYSVGIGQISSEVPQNLSASRPQDRQFILSSKKLLLSDSGFYLCAWSPLTGNYGYTFGSGTRLTVV.

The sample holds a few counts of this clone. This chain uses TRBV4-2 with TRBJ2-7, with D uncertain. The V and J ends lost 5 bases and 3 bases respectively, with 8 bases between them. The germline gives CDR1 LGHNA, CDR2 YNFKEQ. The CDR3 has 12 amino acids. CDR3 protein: CASSDRSYEQYF. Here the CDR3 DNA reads TGTGCCAGCAGCGACCGCAGCTACGAGCAGTACTTC.

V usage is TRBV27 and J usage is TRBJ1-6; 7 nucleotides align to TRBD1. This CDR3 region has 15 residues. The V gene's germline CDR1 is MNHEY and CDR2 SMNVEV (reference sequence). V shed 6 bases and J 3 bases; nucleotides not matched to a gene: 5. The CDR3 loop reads CASRSGTVYNSPLHF. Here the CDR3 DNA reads TGTGCCAGCAGATCCGGGACAGTCTATAATTCACCCCTCCACTTT.

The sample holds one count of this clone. This chain's CDR3 is CASSFDSRRLWDSPLADTQYF. Written as DNA, the CDR3 is TGTGCCAGCAGTTTTGACTCCAGAAGGCTCTGGGACAGCCCTTTGGCAGATACGCAGTATTTT. V is TRBV28 and J is TRBJ2-3, with TRBD1 matching over 7 bases. Germline V CDR1 and CDR2: MDHEN, SYDVKM. The CDR3 is 21 amino acids. The J segment lost 4 bases and the V segment lost 3 bases, leaving 25 bases of the junction unmatched.

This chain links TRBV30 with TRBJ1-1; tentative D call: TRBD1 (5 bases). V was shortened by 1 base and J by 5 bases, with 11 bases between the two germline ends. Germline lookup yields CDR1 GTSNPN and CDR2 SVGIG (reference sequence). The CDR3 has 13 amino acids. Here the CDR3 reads CAWSGRAGTEAFF. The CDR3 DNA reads TGTGCCTGGAGTGGCAGGGCGGGAACTGAAGCTTTCTTT.

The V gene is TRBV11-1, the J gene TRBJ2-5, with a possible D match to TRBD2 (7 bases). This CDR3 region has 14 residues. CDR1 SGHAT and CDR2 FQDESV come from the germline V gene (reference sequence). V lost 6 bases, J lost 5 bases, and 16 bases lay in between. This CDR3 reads CASRRGGGRETQYF. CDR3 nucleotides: TGTGCCAGCAGGCGTGGCGGGGGCAGGGAGACCCAGTACTTC.

The CDR3 loop is CASSSEGESYEQYF. The CDR3 coding sequence is TGTGCCAGCAGCTCCGAGGGGGAAAGCTACGAGCAGTACTTC. This chain connects TRBV7-4 to TRBJ2-7, with D perhaps matching TRBD1 (6 bases). Germline V gene data show CDR1 as SGHVT and CDR2 as SQSDAQ. V lost 4 bases, J lost 3 bases, and 13 bases lay in between. This CDR3 comprises 14 residues.

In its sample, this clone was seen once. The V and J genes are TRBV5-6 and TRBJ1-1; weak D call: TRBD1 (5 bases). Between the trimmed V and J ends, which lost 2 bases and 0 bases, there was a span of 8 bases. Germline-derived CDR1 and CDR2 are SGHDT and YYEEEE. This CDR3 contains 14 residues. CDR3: CASSFGGMNTEAFF. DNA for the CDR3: TGTGCCAGCAGCTTCGGGGGAATGAACACTGAAGCTTTCTTT.

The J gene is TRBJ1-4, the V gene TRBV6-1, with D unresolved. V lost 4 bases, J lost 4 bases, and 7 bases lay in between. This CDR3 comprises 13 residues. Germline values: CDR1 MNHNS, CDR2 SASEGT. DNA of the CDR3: TGTGCCAGCAGTGCGCACTTTAATGAAAAACTGTTTTTT. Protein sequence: CASSAHFNEKLFF.

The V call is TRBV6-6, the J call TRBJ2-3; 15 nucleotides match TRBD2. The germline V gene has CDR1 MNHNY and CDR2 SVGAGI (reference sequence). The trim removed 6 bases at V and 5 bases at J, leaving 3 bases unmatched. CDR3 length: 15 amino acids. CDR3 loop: CASRGGLAGGDTQYF. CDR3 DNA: TGTGCCAGCAGGGGGGGACTAGCGGGAGGAGATACGCAGTATTTT.

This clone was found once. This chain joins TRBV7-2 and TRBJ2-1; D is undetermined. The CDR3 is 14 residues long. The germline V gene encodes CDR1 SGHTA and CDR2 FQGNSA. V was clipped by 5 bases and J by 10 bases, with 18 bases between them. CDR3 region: CASSQPPRVWEQFF. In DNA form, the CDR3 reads TGTGCCAGCAGCCAACCTCCTAGGGTCTGGGAGCAGTTCTTC.

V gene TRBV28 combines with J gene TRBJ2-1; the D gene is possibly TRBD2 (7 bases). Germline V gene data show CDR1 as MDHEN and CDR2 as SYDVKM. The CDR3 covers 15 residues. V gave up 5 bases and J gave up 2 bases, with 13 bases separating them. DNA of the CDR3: TGTGCCAGCAGTATTGGCGGGGGCACCTACAATGAGCAGTTCTTC. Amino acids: CASSIGGGTYNEQFF.

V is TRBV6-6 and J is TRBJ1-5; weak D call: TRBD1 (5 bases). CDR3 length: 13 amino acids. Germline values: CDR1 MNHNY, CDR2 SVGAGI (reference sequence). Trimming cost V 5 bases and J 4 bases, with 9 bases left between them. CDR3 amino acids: CASSPGTNQPQHF. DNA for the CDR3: TGTGCCAGCAGTCCGGGGACGAATCAGCCCCAGCATTTT.

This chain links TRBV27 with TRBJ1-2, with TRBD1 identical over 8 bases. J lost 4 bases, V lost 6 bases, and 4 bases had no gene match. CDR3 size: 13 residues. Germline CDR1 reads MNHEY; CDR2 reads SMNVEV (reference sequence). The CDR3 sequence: CASRTGAFYGYTF. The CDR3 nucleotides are TGTGCCAGCAGGACAGGGGCTTTCTATGGCTACACCTTC.

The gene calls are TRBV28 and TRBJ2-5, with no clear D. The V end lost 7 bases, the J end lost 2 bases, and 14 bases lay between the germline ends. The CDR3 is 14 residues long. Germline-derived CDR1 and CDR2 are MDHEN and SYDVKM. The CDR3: CASTPRRLQETQYF. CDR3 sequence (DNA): TGTGCCAGCACCCCCAGACGGTTACAAGAGACCCAGTACTTC.

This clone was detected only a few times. CDR3 amino acids: CASSPDEKLFF. The CDR3 bases are TGTGCCAGCAGTCCAGATGAAAAACTGTTTTTT. The chain links TRBV2 to TRBJ1-4; D not certain. CDR3 length: 11 amino acids. From germline, CDR1 is SNHLY and CDR2 FYNNEI. V lost 5 bases to trimming and J lost 6 bases, with 4 bases between them.

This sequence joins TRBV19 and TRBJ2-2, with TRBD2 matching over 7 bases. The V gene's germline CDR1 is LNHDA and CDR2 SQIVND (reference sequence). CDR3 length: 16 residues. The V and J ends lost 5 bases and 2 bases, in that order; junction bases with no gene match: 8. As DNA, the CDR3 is TGTGCCAGTAGTCCCCGGGGAGCGGGAAACACCGGGGAGCTGTTTTTT. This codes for CASSPRGAGNTGELFF.

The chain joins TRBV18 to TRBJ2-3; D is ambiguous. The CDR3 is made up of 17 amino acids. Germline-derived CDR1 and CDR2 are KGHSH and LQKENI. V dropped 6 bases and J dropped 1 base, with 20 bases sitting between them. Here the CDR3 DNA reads TGTGCCAGCTCCCAACCGGACCTCTTTAGGGGCACAGATACGCAGTATTTT. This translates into CASSQPDLFRGTDTQYF.

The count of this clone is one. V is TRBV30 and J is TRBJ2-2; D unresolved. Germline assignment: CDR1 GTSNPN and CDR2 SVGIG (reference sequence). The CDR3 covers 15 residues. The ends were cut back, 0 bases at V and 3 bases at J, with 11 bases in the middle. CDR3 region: CAWSVPPTYTGELFF. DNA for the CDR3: TGTGCCTGGAGTGTACCGCCGACCTACACCGGGGAGCTGTTTTTT.

CDR3 nucleotide sequence: TGTGCCAGCAGTTTAGGGTGGCCCTCTAATGAAAAACTGTTTTTT. Its protein product is CASSLGWPSNEKLFF. The rearrangement uses TRBV27 and TRBJ1-4; the D is unclear. CDR1 and CDR2 from the germline V gene are MNHEY and SMNVEV (reference sequence). The CDR3 has 15 amino acids. V was cut by 2 bases and J by 3 bases, with 10 bases left in between.

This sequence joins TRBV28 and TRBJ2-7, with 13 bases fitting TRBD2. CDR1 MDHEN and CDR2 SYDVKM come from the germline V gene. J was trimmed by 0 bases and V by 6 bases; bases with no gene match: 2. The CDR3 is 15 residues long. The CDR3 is CASRLAGGDSYEQYF. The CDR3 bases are TGTGCCAGCAGACTAGCGGGAGGGGACTCCTACGAGCAGTACTTC.

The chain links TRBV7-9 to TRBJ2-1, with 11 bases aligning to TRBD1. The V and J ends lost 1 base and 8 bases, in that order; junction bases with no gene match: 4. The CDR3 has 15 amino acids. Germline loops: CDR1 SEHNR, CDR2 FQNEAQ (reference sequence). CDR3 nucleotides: TGTGCCAGCAGCTTAGGGACAGGGGGCGAAGATGAGCAGTTCTTC. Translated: CASSLGTGGEDEQFF.

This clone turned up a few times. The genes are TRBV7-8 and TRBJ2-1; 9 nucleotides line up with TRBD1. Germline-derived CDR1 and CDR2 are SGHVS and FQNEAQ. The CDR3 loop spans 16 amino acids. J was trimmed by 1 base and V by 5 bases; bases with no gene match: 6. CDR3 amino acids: CASSVTGTGSYNEQFF. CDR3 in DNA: TGTGCCAGCAGCGTAACCGGGACAGGGTCCTACAATGAGCAGTTCTTC.

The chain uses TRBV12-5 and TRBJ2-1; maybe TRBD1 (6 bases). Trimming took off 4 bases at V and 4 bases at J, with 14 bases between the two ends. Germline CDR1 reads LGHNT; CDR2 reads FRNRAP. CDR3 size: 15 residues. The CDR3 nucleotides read TGTGCTAGTGGTTCACAGGGCCGAACTTACAATGAGCAGTTCTTC. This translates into CASGSQGRTYNEQFF. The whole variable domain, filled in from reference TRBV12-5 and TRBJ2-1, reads DARVTQTPRHKVTEMGQEVTMRCQPILGHNTVFWYRQTMMQGLELLAYFRNRAPLDDSGMPKDRFSAEMPDATLATLKIQPSEPRDSAVYFCASGSQGRTYNEQFFGPGTRLTVL.

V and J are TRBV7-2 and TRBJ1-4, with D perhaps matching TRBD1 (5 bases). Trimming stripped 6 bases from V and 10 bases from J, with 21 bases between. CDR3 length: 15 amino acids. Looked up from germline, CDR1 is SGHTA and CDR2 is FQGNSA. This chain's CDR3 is CASSQGAGHQSKLFF. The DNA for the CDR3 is TGTGCCAGCAGTCAAGGGGCAGGACACCAATCAAAACTGTTTTTT.